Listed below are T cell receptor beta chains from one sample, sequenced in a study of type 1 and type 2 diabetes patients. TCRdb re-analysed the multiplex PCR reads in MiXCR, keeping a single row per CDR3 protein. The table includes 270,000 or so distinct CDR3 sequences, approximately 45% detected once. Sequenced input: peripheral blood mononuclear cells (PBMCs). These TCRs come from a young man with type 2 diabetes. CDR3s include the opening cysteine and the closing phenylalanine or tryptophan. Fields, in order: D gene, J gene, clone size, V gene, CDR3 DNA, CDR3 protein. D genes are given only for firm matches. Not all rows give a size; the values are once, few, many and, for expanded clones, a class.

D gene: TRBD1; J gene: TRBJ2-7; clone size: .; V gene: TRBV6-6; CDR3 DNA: TGTGCCAGCAGTTACCTCTCCGAAAGAGGACAGGGCTACGAGCAGTACTTC; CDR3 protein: CASSYLSERGQGYEQYF
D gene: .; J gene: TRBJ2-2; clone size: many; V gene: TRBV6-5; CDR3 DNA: TGTGCCAGCAGTCGCCTACGATACACCGGGGAGCTGTTTTTT; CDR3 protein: CASSRLRYTGELFF
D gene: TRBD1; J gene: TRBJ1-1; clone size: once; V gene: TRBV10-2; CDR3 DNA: TGCGCCAGCAGTGAGTCCGCAGGGGGGACCGCTCCCATGAACACTGAAGCTTTCTTT; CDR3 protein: CASSESAGGTAPMNTEAFF
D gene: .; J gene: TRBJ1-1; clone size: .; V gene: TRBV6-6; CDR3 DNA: TGTGCCATCAACGAAGTGGGGTCGGACACTGAAGCTTTCTTT; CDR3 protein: CAINEVGSDTEAFF
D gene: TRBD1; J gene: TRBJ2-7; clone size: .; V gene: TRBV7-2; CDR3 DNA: TGTGCCAGCAGCCCGACAATCGGGACAGGGGGCTACGAGCAGTACTTC; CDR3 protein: CASSPTIGTGGYEQYF
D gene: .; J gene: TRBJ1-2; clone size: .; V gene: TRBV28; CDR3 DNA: TGTGCCAGCAGTTTATTTGGGAGGGAGGGCTATGGCTACACCTTC; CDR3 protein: CASSLFGREGYGYTF
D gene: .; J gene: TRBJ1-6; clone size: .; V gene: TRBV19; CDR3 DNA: TGTGCCAGTAGTATACGTCGCCTGGGGGATTCACCCCTCCACTTT; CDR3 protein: CASSIRRLGDSPLHF
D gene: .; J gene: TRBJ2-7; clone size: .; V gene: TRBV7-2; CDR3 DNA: TGTGCCAGCAGCCCGCTGAACTACGAGCAGTACTTC; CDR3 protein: CASSPLNYEQYF
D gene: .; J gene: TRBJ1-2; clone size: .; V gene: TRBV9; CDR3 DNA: TGTGCCAGCAGCGTAGGGCTGACGGGCTCGGGAGGCTACACCTTC; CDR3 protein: CASSVGLTGSGGYTF
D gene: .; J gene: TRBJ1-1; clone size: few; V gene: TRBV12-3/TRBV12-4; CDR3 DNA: TGTGCCAGCAGTTTACGGAAGGAGGTTCTAGGAGTACCGGGCGACACTGAAGCTTTCTTT; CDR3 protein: CASSLRKEVLGVPGDTEAFF
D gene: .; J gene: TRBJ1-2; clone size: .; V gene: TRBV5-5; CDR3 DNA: TGTGCCAGCAGCTTGCCAGGGAGGCAGCATGGCTACACCTTC; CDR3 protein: CASSLPGRQHGYTF
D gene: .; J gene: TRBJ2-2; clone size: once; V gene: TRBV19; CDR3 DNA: TGTGCCAGTATCCTCCAAGGAGTGGACAGTGCCACCGGGGAGCTGTTTTTT; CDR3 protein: CASILQGVDSATGELFF
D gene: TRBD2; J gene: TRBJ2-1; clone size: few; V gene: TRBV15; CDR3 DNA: TGTGCCACCAGCAGAATAAGCGGGGGGCCAAGCTCCTACAATGAGCAGTTCTTC; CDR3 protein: CATSRISGGPSSYNEQFF
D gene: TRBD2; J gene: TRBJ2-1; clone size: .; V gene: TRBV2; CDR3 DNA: TGTGCCAGCAGTGATTCAGGGCTAGCGGGAGGGGGTGGTGAGCAGTTCTTC; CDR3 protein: CASSDSGLAGGGGEQFF
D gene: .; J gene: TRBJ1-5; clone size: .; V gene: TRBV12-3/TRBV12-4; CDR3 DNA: TGTGCCAGCAGTGTACAGGGCAATCAGCCCCAGCATTTT; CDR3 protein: CASSVQGNQPQHF
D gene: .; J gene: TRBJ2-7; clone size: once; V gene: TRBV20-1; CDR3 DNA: TGCAGTGCCCGCAACTACGAGCAGTACTTC; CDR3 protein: CSARNYEQYF
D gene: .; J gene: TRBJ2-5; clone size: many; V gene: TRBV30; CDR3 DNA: TGTGCCTGGAGAGAAGGGGTGTCGGGAGAGACCCAGTACTTC; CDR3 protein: CAWREGVSGETQYF
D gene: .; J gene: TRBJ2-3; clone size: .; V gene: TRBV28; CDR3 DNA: TGTGCCAGCAGTGAGGGTCCGATAGATACGCAGTATTTT; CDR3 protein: CASSEGPIDTQYF
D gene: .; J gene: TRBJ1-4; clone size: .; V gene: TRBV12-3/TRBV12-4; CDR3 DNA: TGTGCCAGCAGTACCTCCCGGGCGATAAATGAAAAACTGTTTTTT; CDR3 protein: CASSTSRAINEKLFF
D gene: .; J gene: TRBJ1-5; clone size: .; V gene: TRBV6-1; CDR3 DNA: TGTGCGGCGGTAGAGTATAGCAATCAGCCCCAGCATTTT; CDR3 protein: CAAVEYSNQPQHF
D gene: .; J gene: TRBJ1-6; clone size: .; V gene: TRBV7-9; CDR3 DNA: TGTGCCAGCAGCTCGGGCGACGTGAATTCACCCCTCCACTTT; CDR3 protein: CASSSGDVNSPLHF
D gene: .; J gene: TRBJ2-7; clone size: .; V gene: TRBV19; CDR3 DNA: TGTGCCAGTAGTATCGGAGCAGGGGAGCTCACATTAAGCCACGAGCAGTACTTC; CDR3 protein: CASSIGAGELTLSHEQYF
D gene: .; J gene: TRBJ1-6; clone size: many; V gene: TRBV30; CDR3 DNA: TGTGCCTCGGGACGAGGATGGAATTCACCCCTCCACTTT; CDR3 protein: CASGRGWNSPLHF
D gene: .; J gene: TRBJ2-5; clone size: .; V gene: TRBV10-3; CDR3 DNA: TGTGCCATCAGTGAGTCCCCACAGATTTTCCAAGAGACCCAGTACTTC; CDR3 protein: CAISESPQIFQETQYF
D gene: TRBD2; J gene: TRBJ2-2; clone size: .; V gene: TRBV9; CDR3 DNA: TGTGCCAGCAGCGTAGATCGCGGGAGGGGGACCGGGGAGCTGTTTTTT; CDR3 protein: CASSVDRGRGTGELFF